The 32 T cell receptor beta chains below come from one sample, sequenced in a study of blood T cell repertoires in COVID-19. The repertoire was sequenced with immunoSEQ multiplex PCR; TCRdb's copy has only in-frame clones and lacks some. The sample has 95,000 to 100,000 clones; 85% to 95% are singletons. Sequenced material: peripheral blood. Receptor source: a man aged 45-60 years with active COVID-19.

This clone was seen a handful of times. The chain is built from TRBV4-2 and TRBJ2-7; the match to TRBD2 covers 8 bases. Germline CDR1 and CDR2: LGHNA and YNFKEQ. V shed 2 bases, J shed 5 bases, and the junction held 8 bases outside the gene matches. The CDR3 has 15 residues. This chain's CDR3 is CASSQKAGVDDEQYF. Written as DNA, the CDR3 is TGTGCCAGCAGCCAAAAAGCGGGAGTTGATGACGAGCAGTACTTC.

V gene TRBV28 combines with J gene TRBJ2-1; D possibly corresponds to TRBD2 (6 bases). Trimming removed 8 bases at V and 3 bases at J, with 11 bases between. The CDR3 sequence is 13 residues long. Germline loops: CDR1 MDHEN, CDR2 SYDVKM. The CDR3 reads CASGGGDYNEQFF. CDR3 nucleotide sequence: TGTGCCAGCGGCGGCGGGGACTACAATGAGCAGTTCTTC.

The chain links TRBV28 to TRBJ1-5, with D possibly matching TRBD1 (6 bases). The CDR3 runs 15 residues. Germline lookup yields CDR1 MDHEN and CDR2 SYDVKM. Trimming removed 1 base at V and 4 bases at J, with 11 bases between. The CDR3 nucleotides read TGTGCCAGCAGTTTATTAGTTAGGGGGAATCAGCCCCAGCATTTT. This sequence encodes CASSLLVRGNQPQHF.

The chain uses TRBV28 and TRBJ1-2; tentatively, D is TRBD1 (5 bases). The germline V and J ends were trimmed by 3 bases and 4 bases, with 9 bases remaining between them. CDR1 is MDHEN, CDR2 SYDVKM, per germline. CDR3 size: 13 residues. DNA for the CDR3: TGTGCCAGCAGTTTGCGGGGCCTCTATGGCTACACCTTC. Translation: CASSLRGLYGYTF.

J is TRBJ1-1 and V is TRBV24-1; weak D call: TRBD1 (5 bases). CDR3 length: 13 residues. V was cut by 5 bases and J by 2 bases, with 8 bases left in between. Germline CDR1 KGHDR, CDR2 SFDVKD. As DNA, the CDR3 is TGTGCCACCAGTGTTGGGGCTAACACTGAAGCTTTCTTT. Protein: CATSVGANTEAFF.

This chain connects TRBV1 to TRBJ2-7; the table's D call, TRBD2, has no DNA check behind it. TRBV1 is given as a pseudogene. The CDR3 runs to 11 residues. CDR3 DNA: TGCACCAGCGCCCCAACGCCCCGGCTAGACTTC. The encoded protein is CTSAPTPRLDF.

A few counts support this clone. This chain's CDR3 is CASSPGTGLYNEQFF. Here the CDR3 DNA reads TGTGCCAGCAGTCCCGGGACAGGGTTGTACAATGAGCAGTTCTTC. The V gene is TRBV28, the J gene TRBJ2-1, with 9 nucleotides matching TRBD1. The CDR3 is 15 residues long. The germline CDR1 and CDR2 sequences are MDHEN and SYDVKM. V lost 5 bases, J lost 4 bases, and 6 bases stayed unmatched.

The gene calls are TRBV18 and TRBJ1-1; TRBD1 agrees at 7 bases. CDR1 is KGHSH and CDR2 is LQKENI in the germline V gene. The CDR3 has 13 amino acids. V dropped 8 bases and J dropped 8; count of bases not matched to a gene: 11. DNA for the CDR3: TGTGCCAGCAGGACCGGGACAGCGGTGGAAGCTTTCTTT. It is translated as CASRTGTAVEAFF.

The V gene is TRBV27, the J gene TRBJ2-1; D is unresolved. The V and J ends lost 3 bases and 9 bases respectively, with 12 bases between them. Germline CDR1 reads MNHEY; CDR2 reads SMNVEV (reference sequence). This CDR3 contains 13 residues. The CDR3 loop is CASSFSERSEQFF. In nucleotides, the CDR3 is TGTGCCAGCAGTTTTAGTGAGCGTAGTGAGCAGTTCTTC.

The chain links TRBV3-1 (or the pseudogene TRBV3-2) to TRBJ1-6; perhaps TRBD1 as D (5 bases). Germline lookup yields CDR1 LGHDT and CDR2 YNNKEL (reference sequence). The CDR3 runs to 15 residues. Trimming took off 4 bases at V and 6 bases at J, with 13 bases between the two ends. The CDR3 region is CASSPLGGVNSPLHF. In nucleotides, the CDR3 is TGTGCCAGCAGCCCCCTGGGAGGGGTTAATTCACCCCTCCACTTT.

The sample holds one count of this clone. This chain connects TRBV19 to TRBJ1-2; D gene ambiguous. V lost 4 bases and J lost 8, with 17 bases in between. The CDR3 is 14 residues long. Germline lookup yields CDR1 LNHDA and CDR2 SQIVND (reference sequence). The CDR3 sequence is CASSTAVRSEGYTF. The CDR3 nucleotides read TGTGCCAGTAGTACAGCAGTGCGGAGTGAGGGCTACACCTTC.

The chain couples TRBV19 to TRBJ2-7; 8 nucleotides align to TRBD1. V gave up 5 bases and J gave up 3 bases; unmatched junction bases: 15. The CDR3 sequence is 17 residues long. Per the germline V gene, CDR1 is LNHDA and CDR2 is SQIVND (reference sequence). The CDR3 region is CASSPSGGAVGVYEQYF. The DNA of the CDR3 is TGTGCCAGTAGTCCATCAGGGGGCGCCGTGGGTGTCTACGAGCAGTACTTC. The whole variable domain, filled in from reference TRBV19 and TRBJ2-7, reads DGGITQSPKYLFRKEGQNVTLSCEQNLNHDAMYWYRQDPGQGLRLIYYSQIVNDFQKGDIAEGYSVSREKKESFPLTVTSAQKNPTAFYLCASSPSGGAVGVYEQYFGPGTRLTVT.

The CDR3 protein is CASTPGGDNEKLFF. CDR3 coding DNA: TGTGCCAGTACCCCCGGCGGCGATAATGAAAAACTGTTTTTT. The genes are TRBV19 and TRBJ1-4, with unresolved D. Trimming removed 7 bases from V and 4 bases from J, with 13 bases in between. CDR1 is LNHDA, CDR2 SQIVND, per germline (reference sequence). There are 14 residues in the CDR3.

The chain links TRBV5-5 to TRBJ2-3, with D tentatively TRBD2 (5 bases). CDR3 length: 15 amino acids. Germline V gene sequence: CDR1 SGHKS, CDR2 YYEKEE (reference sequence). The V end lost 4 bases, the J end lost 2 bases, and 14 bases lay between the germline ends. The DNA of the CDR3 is TGTGCCAGCAGCCCTTTCGGAGGTACCACAGATACGCAGTATTTT. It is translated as CASSPFGGTTDTQYF.

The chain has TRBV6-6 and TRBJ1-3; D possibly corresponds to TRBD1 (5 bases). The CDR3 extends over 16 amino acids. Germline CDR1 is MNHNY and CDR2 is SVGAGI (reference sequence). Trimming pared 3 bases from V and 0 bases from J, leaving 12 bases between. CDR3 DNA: TGTGCCAGCAGTTATCCCACAGGAGTCTCTGGAAACACCATATATTTT. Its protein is CASSYPTGVSGNTIYF.

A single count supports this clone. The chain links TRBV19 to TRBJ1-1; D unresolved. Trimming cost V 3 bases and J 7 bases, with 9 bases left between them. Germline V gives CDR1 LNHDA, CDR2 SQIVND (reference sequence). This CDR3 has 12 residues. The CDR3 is CASSIVGFEAFF. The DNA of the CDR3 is TGTGCCAGTAGTATTGTCGGTTTTGAAGCTTTCTTT. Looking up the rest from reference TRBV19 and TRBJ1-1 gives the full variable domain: DGGITQSPKYLFRKEGQNVTLSCEQNLNHDAMYWYRQDPGQGLRLIYYSQIVNDFQKGDIAEGYSVSREKKESFPLTVTSAQKNPTAFYLCASSIVGFEAFFGQGTRLTVV.

CDR3 in DNA: TGTGCCAGCAGCCGACTAGCGGGAGGGTACACCGGGGAGCTGTTTTTT. Amino acids: CASSRLAGGYTGELFF. The chain recombines TRBV6-2 or TRBV6-3 with TRBJ2-2, with 14 bases identical to TRBD2. Germline values: CDR1 MNHEY, CDR2 SVGEGT. The junction had 3 bases not matched to a gene; V was cut back by 6 bases and J by 3 bases. CDR3 length: 16 amino acids.

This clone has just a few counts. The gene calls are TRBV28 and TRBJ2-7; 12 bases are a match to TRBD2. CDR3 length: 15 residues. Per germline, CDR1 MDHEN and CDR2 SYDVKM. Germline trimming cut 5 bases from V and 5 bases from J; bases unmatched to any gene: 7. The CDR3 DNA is TGTGCCAGCAGTCCTCCGACTAGCGGGAGCAACGAGCAGTACTTC. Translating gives CASSPPTSGSNEQYF. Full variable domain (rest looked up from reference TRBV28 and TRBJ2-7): DVKVTQSSRYLVKRTGEKVFLECVQDMDHENMFWYRQDPGLGLRLIYFSYDVKMKEKGDIPEGYSVSREKKERFSLILESASTNQTSMYLCASSPPTSGSNEQYFGPGTRLTVT.

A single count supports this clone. The CDR3 bases are TGTGCCAGCAGCCCTGGGGGACAGTTCTATAATTCACCCCTCCACTTT. It specifies CASSPGGQFYNSPLHF. The chain recombines TRBV5-4 with TRBJ1-6; 7 nucleotides agree with TRBD1. Germline V lookup: CDR1 SGHNT, CDR2 YYREEE (reference sequence). The CDR3 is 16 residues long. J gave up 3 bases and V 4 bases, and 7 bases lay outside the gene matches. The variable domain in full, with the rest retrieved from reference TRBV5-4 and TRBJ1-6, is ETGVTQSPTHLIKTRGQQVTLRCSSQSGHNTVSWYQQALGQGPQFIFQYYREEENGRGNFPPRFSGLQFPNYSSELNVNALELDDSALYLCASSPGGQFYNSPLHFGNGTRLTVT.

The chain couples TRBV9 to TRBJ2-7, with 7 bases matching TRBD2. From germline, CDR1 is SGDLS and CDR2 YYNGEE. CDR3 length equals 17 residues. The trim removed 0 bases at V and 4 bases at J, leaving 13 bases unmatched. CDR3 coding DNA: TGTGCCAGCAGCGTAGTGTTCGCAGCTAGCGGAGCGTACGAGCAGTACTTC. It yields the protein CASSVVFAASGAYEQYF.

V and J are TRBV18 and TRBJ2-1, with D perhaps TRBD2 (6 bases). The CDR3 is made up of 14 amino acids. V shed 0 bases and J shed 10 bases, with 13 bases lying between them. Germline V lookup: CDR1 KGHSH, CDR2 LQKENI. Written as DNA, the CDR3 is TGTGCCAGCTCACCACCCGTACTGGAGGGAGAGCAGTTCTTC. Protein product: CASSPPVLEGEQFF.

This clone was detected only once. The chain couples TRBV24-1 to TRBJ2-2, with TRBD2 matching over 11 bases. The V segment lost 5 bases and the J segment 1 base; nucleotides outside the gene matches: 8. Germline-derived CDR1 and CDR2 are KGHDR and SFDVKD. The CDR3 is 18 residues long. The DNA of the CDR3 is TGTGCCACCAGTGCTAGTAGCGGGAGGGCCGAGAACACCGGGGAGCTGTTTTTT. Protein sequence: CATSASSGRAENTGELFF.

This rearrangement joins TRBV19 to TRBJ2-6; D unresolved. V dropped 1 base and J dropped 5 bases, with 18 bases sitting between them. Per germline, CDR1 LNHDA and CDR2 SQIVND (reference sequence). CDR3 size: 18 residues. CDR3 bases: TGTGCCAGTAGTATAGTCTTATCGGGTTCCCTCCGGGCCAACGTCCTGACTTTC. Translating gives CASSIVLSGSLRANVLTF.

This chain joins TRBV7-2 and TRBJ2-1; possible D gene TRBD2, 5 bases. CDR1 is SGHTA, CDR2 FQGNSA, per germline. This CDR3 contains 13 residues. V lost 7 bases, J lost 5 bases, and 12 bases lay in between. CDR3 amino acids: CASTALANNEQFF. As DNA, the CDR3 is TGTGCCAGCACAGCCCTAGCAAACAATGAGCAGTTCTTC.

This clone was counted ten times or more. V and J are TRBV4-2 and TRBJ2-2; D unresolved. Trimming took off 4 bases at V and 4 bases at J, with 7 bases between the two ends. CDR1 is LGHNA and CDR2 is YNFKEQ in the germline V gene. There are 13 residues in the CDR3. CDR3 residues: CASSLTTTGELFF. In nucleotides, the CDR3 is TGTGCCAGCAGCCTTACTACCACCGGGGAGCTGTTTTTT.

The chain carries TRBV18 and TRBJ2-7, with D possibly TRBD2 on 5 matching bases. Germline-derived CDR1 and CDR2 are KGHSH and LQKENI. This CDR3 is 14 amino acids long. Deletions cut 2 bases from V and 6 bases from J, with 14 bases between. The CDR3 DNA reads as TGTGCCAGCTCACCAAACTGGGAGTCGGCCGAGCAGTACTTC. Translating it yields CASSPNWESAEQYF.

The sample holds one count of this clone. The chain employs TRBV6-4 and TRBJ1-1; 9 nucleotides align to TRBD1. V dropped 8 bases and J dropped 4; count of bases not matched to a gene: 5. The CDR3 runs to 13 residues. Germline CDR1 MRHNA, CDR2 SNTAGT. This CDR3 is CASARQGGTEAFF. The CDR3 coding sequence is TGTGCCAGCGCCCGACAGGGGGGCACTGAAGCTTTCTTT.

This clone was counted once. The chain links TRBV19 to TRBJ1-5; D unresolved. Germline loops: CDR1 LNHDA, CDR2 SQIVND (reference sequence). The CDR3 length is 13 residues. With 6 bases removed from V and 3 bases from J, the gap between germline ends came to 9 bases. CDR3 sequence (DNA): TGTGCCAGTAGCCAACAGCTCAATCAGCCCCAGCATTTT. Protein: CASSQQLNQPQHF.

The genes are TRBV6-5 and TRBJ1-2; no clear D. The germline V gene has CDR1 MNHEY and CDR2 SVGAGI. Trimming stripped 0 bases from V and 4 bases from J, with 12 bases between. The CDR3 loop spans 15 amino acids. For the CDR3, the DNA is TGTGCCAGCAGTTACTCGATGGAGAGGTCCTATGGCTACACCTTC. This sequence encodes CASSYSMERSYGYTF.

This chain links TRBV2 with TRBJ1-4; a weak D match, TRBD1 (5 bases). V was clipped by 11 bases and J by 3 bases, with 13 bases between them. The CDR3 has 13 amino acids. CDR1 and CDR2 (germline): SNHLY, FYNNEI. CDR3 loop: CAGARGPNEKLFF. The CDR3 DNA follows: TGTGCCGGGGCACGCGGACCTAATGAAAAACTGTTTTTT.

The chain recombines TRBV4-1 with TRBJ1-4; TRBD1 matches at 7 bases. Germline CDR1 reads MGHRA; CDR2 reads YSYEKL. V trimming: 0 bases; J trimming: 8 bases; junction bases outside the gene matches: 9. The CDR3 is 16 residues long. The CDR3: CASSQDRQGEEEKLFF. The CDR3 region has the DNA TGCGCCAGCAGCCAAGATCGCCAGGGGGAGGAGGAAAAACTGTTTTTT.

In DNA, the CDR3 is TGTGCCAGCAGGGGGGCCTTCTCTGGGGCCAACGTCCTGACTTTC. This translates into CASRGAFSGANVLTF. J is TRBJ2-6 and V is TRBV28, with D possibly matching TRBD1 (6 bases). V lost 6 bases and J lost 0, with 9 bases in between. The germline V gene has CDR1 MDHEN and CDR2 SYDVKM. CDR3 size: 15 residues. The full variable domain, its missing parts supplied by reference TRBV28 and TRBJ2-6, is DVKVTQSSRYLVKRTGEKVFLECVQDMDHENMFWYRQDPGLGLRLIYFSYDVKMKEKGDIPEGYSVSREKKERFSLILESASTNQTSMYLCASRGAFSGANVLTFGAGSRLTVL.